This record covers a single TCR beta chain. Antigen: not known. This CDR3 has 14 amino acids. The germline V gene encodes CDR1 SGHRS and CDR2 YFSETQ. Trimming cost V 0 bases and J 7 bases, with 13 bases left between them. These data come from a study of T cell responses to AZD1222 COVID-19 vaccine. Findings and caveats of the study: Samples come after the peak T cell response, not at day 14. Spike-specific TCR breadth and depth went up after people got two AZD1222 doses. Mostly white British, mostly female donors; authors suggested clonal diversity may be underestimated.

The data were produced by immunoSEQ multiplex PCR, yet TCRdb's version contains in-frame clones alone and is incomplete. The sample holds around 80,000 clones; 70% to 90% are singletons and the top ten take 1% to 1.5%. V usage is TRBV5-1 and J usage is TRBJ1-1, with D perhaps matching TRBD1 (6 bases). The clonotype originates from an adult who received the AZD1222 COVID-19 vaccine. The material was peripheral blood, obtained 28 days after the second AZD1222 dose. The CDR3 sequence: CASSLGSQGIEAFF. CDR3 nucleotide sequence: TGCGCCAGCAGCTTGGGATCCCAGGGGATTGAAGCTTTCTTT.